The 21 T cell receptor beta chains presented below share a single source sample, sequenced in a study of shared clonotypes between healthy human individuals. The table came from immunoSEQ multiplex PCR; TCRdb's copy has only in-frame clones and leaves some out. This table holds nearly 1,000,000 clones, 76% found once. The specimen was memory CD4+ T cells sorted from blood. The subset was: CD45RA-negative fraction. Source of these receptors: a man in his late teens or twenties in good health.

This chain connects TRBV5-4 to TRBJ2-1, with 9 bases matching TRBD2. CDR1 SGHNT and CDR2 YYREEE come from the germline V gene (reference sequence). This CDR3 region has 16 residues. The V segment lost 4 bases and the J segment 4 bases; nucleotides outside the gene matches: 9. CDR3 loop: CASSEKTSGQYNEQFF. CDR3 nucleotides: TGTGCCAGCAGCGAAAAGACTAGCGGCCAATACAATGAGCAGTTCTTC. Full variable domain (rest looked up from reference TRBV5-4 and TRBJ2-1): ETGVTQSPTHLIKTRGQQVTLRCSSQSGHNTVSWYQQALGQGPQFIFQYYREEENGRGNFPPRFSGLQFPNYSSELNVNALELDDSALYLCASSEKTSGQYNEQFFGPGTRLTVL.

The V call is TRBV6-1, the J call TRBJ2-7, with TRBD1 as a possible D gene (5 bases). V was clipped by 6 bases and J by 3 bases, with 18 bases between them. From germline, CDR1 is MNHNS and CDR2 SASEGT. The CDR3 has 15 residues. This chain's CDR3 is CASRLAYDSSYEQYF. The CDR3 DNA sequence: TGTGCCAGCAGACTCGCATATGACAGTAGCTACGAGCAGTACTTC.

The chain is built from TRBV20-1 and TRBJ2-6; no reliable D call. CDR3 size: 11 residues. Germline V lookup: CDR1 DFQATT, CDR2 SNEGSKA (reference sequence). V was cut by 7 bases and J by 2 bases, with 3 bases left in between. DNA for the CDR3: TGCAGTGTCCCTGGGGCCAACGTCCTGACTTTC. This codes for CSVPGANVLTF.

The chain joins TRBV2 to TRBJ2-1; 10 nucleotides match TRBD2. The ends lost 6 bases at V and 2 bases at J; junction bases unmatched: 4. The CDR3 runs to 15 residues. Germline CDR1 SNHLY, CDR2 FYNNEI. CDR3: CASRSGGAAYNEQFF. The CDR3, as DNA: TGTGCCAGCAGGAGCGGGGGGGCCGCCTACAATGAGCAGTTCTTC.

The chain is built from TRBV19 and TRBJ1-1; maybe TRBD1 (5 bases). CDR3 length: 13 amino acids. Germline V gene sequence: CDR1 LNHDA, CDR2 SQIVND (reference sequence). Trimming took 7 bases from V and 4 from J, leaving 13 bases between them. The CDR3 region is CASTKTGGTEAFF. The DNA for the CDR3 is TGTGCCAGTACCAAGACCGGGGGCACTGAAGCTTTCTTT.

CDR3 nucleotide sequence: TGTGCCAGCAGCGTAGCCAGCGGGAGTATATACGAGCAGTACTTC. It codes for CASSVASGSIYEQYF. V and J are TRBV9 and TRBJ2-7, with TRBD2 matching over 8 bases. The V and J ends lost 0 bases and 4 bases, in that order; junction bases with no gene match: 6. CDR1 SGDLS and CDR2 YYNGEE come from the germline V gene. This CDR3 contains 15 residues. The variable domain in full, with the rest retrieved from reference TRBV9 and TRBJ2-7, is DSGVTQTPKHLITATGQRVTLRCSPRSGDLSVYWYQQSLDQGLQFLIQYYNGEERAKGNILERFSAQQFPDLHSELNLSSLELGDSALYFCASSVASGSIYEQYFGPGTRLTVT.

The J gene is TRBJ1-6, the V gene TRBV28; D possibly corresponds to TRBD1 (6 bases). This CDR3 contains 14 residues. V dropped 6 bases and J dropped 9 bases, with 15 bases sitting between them. Germline CDR1 and CDR2: MDHEN and SYDVKM. CDR3 coding DNA: TGTGCCAGCAGACGGGACACTAGTCTTTCACCCCTCCACTTT. Translated, it gives CASRRDTSLSPLHF.

The gene calls are TRBV27 and TRBJ2-7, with 9 bases lining up with TRBD2. This CDR3 has 16 residues. V shed 6 bases and J 5 bases; nucleotides not matched to a gene: 14. CDR1 is MNHEY, CDR2 SMNVEV, per germline (reference sequence). Here the CDR3 reads CASRLTRASGAHEQYF. The CDR3 DNA follows: TGTGCCAGCAGGCTAACTCGGGCTAGCGGGGCCCACGAGCAGTACTTC.

This clone was detected only a few times. The V gene is TRBV7-2, the J gene TRBJ1-1; D uncertain. Trimming shortened V by 1 base and J by 0 bases, and 12 bases separated the two germline ends. Germline V gene sequence: CDR1 SGHTA, CDR2 FQGNSA. The CDR3 covers 16 residues. Written as DNA, the CDR3 is TGTGCCAGCAGCTTAGTGGCGGTTGGGATGAACACTGAAGCTTTCTTT. Translation: CASSLVAVGMNTEAFF.

The chain couples TRBV19 to TRBJ1-2, with 8 positions matching TRBD1. The ends lost 8 bases at V and 5 bases at J; junction bases unmatched: 16. This CDR3 is built from 16 residues. Germline V gene lookup returns CDR1 LNHDA and CDR2 SQIVND (reference sequence). The CDR3 is CASRPDETGARYGYTF. The CDR3 coding sequence is TGTGCCAGTCGACCTGACGAGACAGGGGCAAGATATGGCTACACCTTC.

V gene TRBV30 combines with J gene TRBJ1-6; 8 bases match TRBD1. Germline assignment: CDR1 GTSNPN and CDR2 SVGIG (reference sequence). The CDR3 spans 15 residues. V lost 2 bases and J lost 10; bases outside the gene matches: 10. Here the CDR3 DNA reads TGTGCCTGGAGTCGTCAGGGGGCACAGGGGTCACCCCTCCACTTT. It yields the protein CAWSRQGAQGSPLHF.

The chain has TRBV9 and TRBJ2-7; TRBD1 or TRBD2 may be the D gene (6 bases each). Per the germline V gene, CDR1 is SGDLS and CDR2 is YYNGEE. The CDR3 spans 14 residues. V was clipped by 3 bases and J by 2 bases, with 12 bases between them. This CDR3 reads CASSGGGTPYEQYF. The CDR3 DNA reads TGTGCCAGCAGCGGAGGGGGGACTCCCTACGAGCAGTACTTC.

This rearrangement joins TRBV2 to TRBJ1-2; weak D call: TRBD1 (5 bases). Trimming left V 4 bases short and J 6 bases short, with 12 bases between. Germline V gives CDR1 SNHLY, CDR2 FYNNEI. This CDR3 comprises 13 residues. The CDR3 DNA reads TGTGCCAGCAGTGGGGGCAGGGAGGATGGCTACACCTTC. Encoded protein: CASSGGREDGYTF.

This chain uses TRBV30 with TRBJ1-4, with D possibly being TRBD1 (5 bases). Trimming left V 4 bases short and J 4 bases short, with 10 bases between. Germline lookup yields CDR1 GTSNPN and CDR2 SVGIG (reference sequence). This CDR3 has 13 amino acids. This chain's CDR3 is CAWTAGSNEKLFF. The CDR3, as DNA: TGTGCCTGGACAGCAGGGAGTAATGAAAAACTGTTTTTT.

A single count supports this clone. The V gene is TRBV14, the J gene TRBJ2-7; D is possibly TRBD2 (6 bases). V was shortened by 1 base and J by 9 bases, with 10 bases between the two germline ends. CDR3 length equals 12 residues. Germline V CDR1 and CDR2: SGHDN, FVKESK. The CDR3 sequence: CASSQAGVRQYF. Written as DNA, the CDR3 is TGTGCCAGCAGCCAAGCGGGGGTTCGGCAGTACTTC.

The V gene is TRBV2, the J gene TRBJ2-1; maybe TRBD2 (5 bases). Germline lookup yields CDR1 SNHLY and CDR2 FYNNEI. The CDR3 loop spans 15 amino acids. Trimming pared 6 bases from V and 6 bases from J, leaving 18 bases between. CDR3 DNA sequence: TGTGCCAGCAGGGATCGGGCTAGCCTAGGCAATGAGCAGTTCTTC. It is translated as CASRDRASLGNEQFF.

With respect to this clone: The sample has other DNA sequences that encode this CDR3 too. The rearrangement links TRBV27 to TRBJ2-7; D unclear. The germline V and J ends were trimmed by 2 bases and 1 base, with 6 bases remaining between them. Germline CDR1 and CDR2: MNHEY and SMNVEV (reference sequence). This CDR3 contains 13 residues. The CDR3 DNA reads as TGTGCCAGCAGTTTAAAAGGTTCCTACGAGCAGTACTTC. The encoded protein is CASSLKGSYEQYF.

V usage is TRBV19 and J usage is TRBJ1-6; the D gene is possibly TRBD1 (5 bases). V lost 5 bases and J 7 bases, leaving 18 bases between the germline ends. Germline V gene data show CDR1 as LNHDA and CDR2 as SQIVND (reference sequence). The CDR3 runs 16 residues. For the CDR3, the DNA is TGTGCCAGTAGTGTCCGGGACGGCTCCAAAAATTCACCCCTCCACTTT. Protein: CASSVRDGSKNSPLHF.

This chain uses TRBV6-1 with TRBJ2-7; 7 bases are shared with TRBD1. The CDR3 covers 13 residues. Germline V gene lookup returns CDR1 MNHNS and CDR2 SASEGT. V lost 8 bases and J lost 2; bases outside the gene matches: 6. The CDR3 region has the DNA TGTGCCAGCGAGACAGGGAATACCTACGAGCAGTACTTC. Its translation is CASETGNTYEQYF.

The chain recombines TRBV28 with TRBJ2-7; 7 bases line up with TRBD1. The germline V gene encodes CDR1 MDHEN and CDR2 SYDVKM. The CDR3 sequence is 13 residues long. With V trimmed by 10 bases and J by 6 bases, 12 bases remained unmatched. In DNA form, the CDR3 reads TGTGCCACTTTACAACAGGGGCGGTCCGAGCAGTACTTC. Residues: CATLQQGRSEQYF. Complete variable domain (other parts from reference TRBV28 and TRBJ2-7): DVKVTQSSRYLVKRTGEKVFLECVQDMDHENMFWYRQDPGLGLRLIYFSYDVKMKEKGDIPEGYSVSREKKERFSLILESASTNQTSMYLCATLQQGRSEQYFGPGTRLTVT.

In this sample, this clone turned up once. The chain carries TRBV2 and TRBJ2-3, with 10 positions matching TRBD2. J lost 1 base, V lost 4 bases, and 14 bases had no gene match. Germline CDR1 SNHLY, CDR2 FYNNEI. There are 19 residues in the CDR3. The CDR3 nucleotides are TGTGCCAGCAGTGCCCAGTCGGCTAGCGGGGGTAGAGGCACAGATACGCAGTATTTT. Amino acid sequence: CASSAQSASGGRGTDTQYF.